Each of the 2 T cell receptor beta chains below was sequenced from the same sample in a study of Graves' ophthalmopathy and Graves' hyperthyroidism. The authors amplified TCR beta CDR3 regions from RNA transcripts. After a first-round RT-PCR with HTBI primers, a second-round multiplex PCR was run. TCRdb used MiXCR to reprocess the multiplex PCR reads, holding one entry per CDR3 protein. There are some 410,000 distinct CDR3 sequences in the sample; 20% to 25% occur only once, and more than 2.5% lies in the top ten. The sample consisted of peripheral blood. The receptors shown here come from a woman in her late teens or twenties with stable Graves' hyperthyroidism.

This clonotype has ten or more counts. The rearrangement uses TRBV20-1 and TRBJ2-7; TRBD2 aligns across 12 bases. J lost 3 bases, V lost 6 bases, and 6 bases had no gene match. CDR3 length: 14 residues. Germline CDR1 DFQATT, CDR2 SNEGSKA (reference sequence). The CDR3 DNA sequence: TGCAGTGCCTTGACTAGCGGGAGTGTCTACGAGCAGTACTTC. Its translation: CSALTSGSVYEQYF.

The J gene is TRBJ1-5, the V gene TRBV15, with 7 bases that match TRBD1. J lost 4 bases, V lost 1 base, and 7 bases had no gene match. Germline V gene sequence: CDR1 LNHNV, CDR2 YYDKDF (reference sequence). The CDR3 is made up of 16 amino acids. The CDR3 DNA follows: TGTGCCACCAGCAGAGTGAGGGGGCTAGGAAATCAGCCCCAGCATTTT. This gives the protein CATSRVRGLGNQPQHF.